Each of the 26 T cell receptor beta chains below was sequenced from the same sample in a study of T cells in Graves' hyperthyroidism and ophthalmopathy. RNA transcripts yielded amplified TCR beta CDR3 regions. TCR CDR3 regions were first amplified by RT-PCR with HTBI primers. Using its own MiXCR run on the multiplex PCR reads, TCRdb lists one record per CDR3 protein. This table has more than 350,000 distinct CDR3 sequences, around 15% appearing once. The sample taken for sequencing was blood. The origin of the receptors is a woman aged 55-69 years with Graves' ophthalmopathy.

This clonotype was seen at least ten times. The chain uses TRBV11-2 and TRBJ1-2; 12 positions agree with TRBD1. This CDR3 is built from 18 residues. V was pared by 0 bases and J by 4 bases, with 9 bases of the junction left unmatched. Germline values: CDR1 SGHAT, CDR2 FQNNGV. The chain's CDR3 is CASSLDRGQGAGGYGYTF. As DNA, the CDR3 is TGTGCCAGCAGCTTAGATCGGGGACAGGGGGCCGGCGGCTATGGCTACACCTTC.

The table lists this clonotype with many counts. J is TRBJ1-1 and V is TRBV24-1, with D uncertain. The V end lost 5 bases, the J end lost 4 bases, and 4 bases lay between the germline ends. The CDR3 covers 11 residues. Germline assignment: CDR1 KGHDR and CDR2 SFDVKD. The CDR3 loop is CATSAGTEAFF. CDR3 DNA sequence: TGTGCCACCAGTGCTGGCACTGAAGCTTTCTTT.

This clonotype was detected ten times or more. The CDR3 DNA reads as TGTGCCAGCAGTGTATATAGTGAGCAGTTCTTC. It codes for CASSVYSEQFF. The chain links TRBV12-3 or TRBV12-4 to TRBJ2-1; D ambiguous. V was pared by 5 bases and J by 9 bases, with 8 bases between. CDR3 length: 11 amino acids.

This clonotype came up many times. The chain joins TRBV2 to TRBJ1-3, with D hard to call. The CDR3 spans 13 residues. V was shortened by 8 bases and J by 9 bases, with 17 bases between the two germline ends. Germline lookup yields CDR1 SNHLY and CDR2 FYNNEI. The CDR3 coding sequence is TGTGCCAGCCGGGCCTCGGTTCGGGGCACCATATATTTT. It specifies CASRASVRGTIYF.

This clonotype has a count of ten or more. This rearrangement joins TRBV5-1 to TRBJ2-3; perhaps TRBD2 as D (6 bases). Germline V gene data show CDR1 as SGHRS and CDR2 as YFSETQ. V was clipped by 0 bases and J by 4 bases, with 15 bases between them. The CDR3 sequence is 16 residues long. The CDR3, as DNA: TGCGCCAGCAGCTTGGCCCTAACTAGGGAGGCAGATACGCAGTATTTT. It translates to CASSLALTREADTQYF.

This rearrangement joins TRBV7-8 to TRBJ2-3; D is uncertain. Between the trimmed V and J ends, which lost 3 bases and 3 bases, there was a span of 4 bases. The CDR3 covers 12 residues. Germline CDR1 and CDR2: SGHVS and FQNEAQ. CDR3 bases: TGTGCCAGCAGCTTGTGGACAGATACGCAGTATTTT. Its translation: CASSLWTDTQYF.

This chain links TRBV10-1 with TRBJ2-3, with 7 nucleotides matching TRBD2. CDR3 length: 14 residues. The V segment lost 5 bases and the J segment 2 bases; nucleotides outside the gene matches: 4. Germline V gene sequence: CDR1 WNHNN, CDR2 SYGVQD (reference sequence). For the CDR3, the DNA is TGCGCCAGCAGTCGCGGGAGAGTCACAGATACGCAGTATTTT. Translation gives CASSRGRVTDTQYF.

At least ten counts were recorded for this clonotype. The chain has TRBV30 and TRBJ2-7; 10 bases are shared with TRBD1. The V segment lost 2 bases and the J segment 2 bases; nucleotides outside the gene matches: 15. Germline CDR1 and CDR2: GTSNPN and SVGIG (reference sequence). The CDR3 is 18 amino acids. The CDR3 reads CAWSLPGQGRRATYEQYF. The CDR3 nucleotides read TGTGCCTGGAGTCTTCCGGGACAGGGGCGAAGGGCCACCTACGAGCAGTACTTC.

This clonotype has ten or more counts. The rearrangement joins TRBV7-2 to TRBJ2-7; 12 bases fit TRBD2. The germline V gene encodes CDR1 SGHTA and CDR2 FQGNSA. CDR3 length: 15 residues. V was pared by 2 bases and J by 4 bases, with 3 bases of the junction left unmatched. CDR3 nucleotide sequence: TGTGCCAGCAGCTTACCCGGACTAGCGGGATACGAGCAGTACTTC. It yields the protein CASSLPGLAGYEQYF.

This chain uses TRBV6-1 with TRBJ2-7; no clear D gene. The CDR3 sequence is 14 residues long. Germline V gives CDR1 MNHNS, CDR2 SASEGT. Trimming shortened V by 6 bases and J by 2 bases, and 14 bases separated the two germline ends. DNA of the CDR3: TGTGCCAGCAGATTTCCGGGCCCTACCTACGAGCAGTACTTC. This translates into CASRFPGPTYEQYF.

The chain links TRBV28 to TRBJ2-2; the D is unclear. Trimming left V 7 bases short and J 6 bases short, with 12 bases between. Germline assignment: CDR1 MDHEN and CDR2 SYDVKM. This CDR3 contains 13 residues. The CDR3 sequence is CASTPFGSGELFF. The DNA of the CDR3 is TGTGCCAGCACCCCGTTCGGGTCCGGGGAGCTGTTTTTT. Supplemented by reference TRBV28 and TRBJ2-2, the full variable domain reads DVKVTQSSRYLVKRTGEKVFLECVQDMDHENMFWYRQDPGLGLRLIYFSYDVKMKEKGDIPEGYSVSREKKERFSLILESASTNQTSMYLCASTPFGSGELFFGEGSRLTVL.

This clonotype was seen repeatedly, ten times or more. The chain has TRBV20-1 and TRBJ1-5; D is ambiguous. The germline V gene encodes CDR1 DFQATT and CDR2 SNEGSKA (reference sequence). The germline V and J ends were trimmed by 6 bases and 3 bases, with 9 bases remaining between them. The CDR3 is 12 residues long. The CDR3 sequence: CSATRVNQPQHF. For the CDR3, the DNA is TGCAGTGCGACTAGAGTCAATCAGCCCCAGCATTTT.

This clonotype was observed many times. This chain's CDR3 is CASSSGRLDTGELFF. CDR3 bases: TGTGCCAGCAGCTCGGGGAGATTGGACACCGGGGAGCTGTTTTTT. V usage is TRBV5-5 and J usage is TRBJ2-2; TRBD2 might be the D (5 bases). The germline V and J ends were trimmed by 3 bases and 3 bases, with 12 bases remaining between them. The germline V gene encodes CDR1 SGHKS and CDR2 YYEKEE (reference sequence). This CDR3 contains 15 residues.

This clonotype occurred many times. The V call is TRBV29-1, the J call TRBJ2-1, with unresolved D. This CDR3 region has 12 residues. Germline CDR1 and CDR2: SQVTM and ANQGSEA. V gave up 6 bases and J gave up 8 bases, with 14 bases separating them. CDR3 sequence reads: CSVLPGAHEQFF. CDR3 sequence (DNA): TGCAGCGTCCTCCCCGGAGCGCATGAGCAGTTCTTC.

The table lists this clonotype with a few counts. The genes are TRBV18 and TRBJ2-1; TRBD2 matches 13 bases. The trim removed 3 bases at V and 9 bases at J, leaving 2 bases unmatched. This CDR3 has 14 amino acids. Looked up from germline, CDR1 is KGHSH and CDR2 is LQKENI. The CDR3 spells CASSPGLAGFEQFF. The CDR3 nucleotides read TGTGCCAGCTCACCGGGACTAGCGGGATTTGAGCAGTTCTTC.

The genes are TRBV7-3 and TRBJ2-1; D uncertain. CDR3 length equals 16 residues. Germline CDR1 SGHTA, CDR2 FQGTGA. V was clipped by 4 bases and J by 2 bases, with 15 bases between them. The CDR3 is CASSSDSAGAYNEQFF. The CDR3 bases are TGTGCCAGCAGCTCCGACTCCGCCGGTGCCTACAATGAGCAGTTCTTC.

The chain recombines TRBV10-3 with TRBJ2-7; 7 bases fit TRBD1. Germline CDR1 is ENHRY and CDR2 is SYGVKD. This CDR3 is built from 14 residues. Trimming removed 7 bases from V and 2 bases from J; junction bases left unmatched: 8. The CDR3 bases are TGTGCCATCAAAGGGACAGCGAACCCCTACGAGCAGTACTTC. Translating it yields CAIKGTANPYEQYF.

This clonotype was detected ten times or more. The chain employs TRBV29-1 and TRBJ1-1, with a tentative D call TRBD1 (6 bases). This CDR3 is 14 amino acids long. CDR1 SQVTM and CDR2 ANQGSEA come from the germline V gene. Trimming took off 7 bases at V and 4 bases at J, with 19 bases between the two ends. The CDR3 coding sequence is TGCAGCGGCTTGCGGGGGGCGAGAGGCACTGAAGCTTTCTTT. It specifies CSGLRGARGTEAFF.

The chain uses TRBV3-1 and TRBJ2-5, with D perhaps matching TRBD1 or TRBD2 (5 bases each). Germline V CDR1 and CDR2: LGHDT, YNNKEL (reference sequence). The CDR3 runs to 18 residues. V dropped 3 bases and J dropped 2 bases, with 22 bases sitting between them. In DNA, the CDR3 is TGTGCCAGCAGCCAGCATACCGCAGGGAACTGGGGGCAAGAGACCCAGTACTTC. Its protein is CASSQHTAGNWGQETQYF.

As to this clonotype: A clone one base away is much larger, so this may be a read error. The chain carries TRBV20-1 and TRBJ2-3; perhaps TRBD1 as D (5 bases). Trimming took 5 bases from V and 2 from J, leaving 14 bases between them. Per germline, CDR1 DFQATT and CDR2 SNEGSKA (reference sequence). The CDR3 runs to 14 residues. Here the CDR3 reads CSAGISDITDTQYF. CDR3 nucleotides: TGCAGTGCTGGGATCTCGGACATCACAGATACGCAGTATTTT.

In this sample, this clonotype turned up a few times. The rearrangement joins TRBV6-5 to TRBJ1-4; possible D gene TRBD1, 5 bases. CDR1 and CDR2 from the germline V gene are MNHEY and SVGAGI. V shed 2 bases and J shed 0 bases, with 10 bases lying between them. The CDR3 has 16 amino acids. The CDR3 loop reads CASSYDGGTTNEKLFF. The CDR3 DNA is TGTGCCAGCAGTTACGATGGGGGTACAACTAATGAAAAACTGTTTTTT.

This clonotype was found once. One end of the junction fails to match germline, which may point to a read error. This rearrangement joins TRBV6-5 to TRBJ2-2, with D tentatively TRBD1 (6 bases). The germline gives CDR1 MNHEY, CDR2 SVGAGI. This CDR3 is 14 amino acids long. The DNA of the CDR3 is TGTGCCGGCAGTTACGGGCAGGGGATCGGGGAGCTGTTTTTT. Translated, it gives CAGSYGQGIGELFF.

The CDR3 DNA is TGTGCCTGGTGGGCTAGCGACACAGATACGCAGTATTTT. The encoded protein is CAWWASDTDTQYF. The chain carries TRBV2 and TRBJ2-3, with D perhaps matching TRBD2 (6 bases). Germline CDR1 is SNHLY and CDR2 is FYNNEI. The CDR3 has 13 amino acids. V shed 11 bases and J shed 2 bases, with 14 bases lying between them.

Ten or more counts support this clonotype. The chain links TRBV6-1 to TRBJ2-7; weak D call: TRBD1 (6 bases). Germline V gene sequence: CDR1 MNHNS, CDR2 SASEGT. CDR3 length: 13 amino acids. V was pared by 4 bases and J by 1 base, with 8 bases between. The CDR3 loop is CASSVDSSYEQYF. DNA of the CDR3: TGTGCCAGCAGTGTGGACAGTTCCTACGAGCAGTACTTC.

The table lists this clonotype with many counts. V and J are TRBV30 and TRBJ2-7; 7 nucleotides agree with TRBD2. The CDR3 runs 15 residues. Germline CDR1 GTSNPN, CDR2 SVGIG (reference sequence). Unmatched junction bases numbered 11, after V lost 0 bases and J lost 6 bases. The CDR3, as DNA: TGTGCCTGGAGTGTATTAGCGGGTCTTGCGTCCGAGCAGTACTTC. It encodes CAWSVLAGLASEQYF.

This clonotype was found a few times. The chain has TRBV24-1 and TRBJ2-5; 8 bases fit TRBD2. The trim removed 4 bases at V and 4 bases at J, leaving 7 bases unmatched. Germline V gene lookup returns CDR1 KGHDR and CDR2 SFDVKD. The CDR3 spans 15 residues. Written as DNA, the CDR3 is TGTGCCACCAGTGACTCGGGAGGGCCCGGAGAGACCCAGTACTTC. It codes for CATSDSGGPGETQYF.